These T cell receptor beta chains were read from a single sample in a study of T cell changes during pregnancy in multiple sclerosis. Profiled with immunoSEQ multiplex PCR; TCRdb holds only in-frame clones, not every one. The data contain about 59,000 clones, roughly 90% of them singletons. Here the sequenced sample was peripheral blood, taken in the second trimester of pregnancy. The origin of the receptors is a female donor with multiple sclerosis, enrolled in a pregnancy study. Each CDR3 is given with its conserved first and last residue. Fields, in order: V gene, D gene, J gene, clone size, CDR3 DNA, CDR3 protein. D genes are given only for firm matches. The size field is filled for only some rows; it gives once, few, many or a size class.

>TRBV6-5|TRBD1|TRBJ1-1|-
TGTGCCAGCAGTTACGGGGGAGGGACAGGCTCTTCTGAAGCTTTCTTT
CASSYGGGTGSSEAFF
>TRBV5-6|TRBD1|TRBJ1-6|once
TGTGCCAGCAGCTGGGACAGGGGGTATTCACCCCTCCACTTT
CASSWDRGYSPLHF
>TRBV11-3|-|TRBJ2-5|-
TGTGCCAGCAGCTTGGGGGGTCCGGGCGAGACCCAGTACTTC
CASSLGGPGETQYF
>TRBV25-1|-|TRBJ1-2|-
TGTGCCAGCAGTGAATATAAGGAGGGGACGAACTATGGCTACACCTTC
CASSEYKEGTNYGYTF
>TRBV30|TRBD1|TRBJ2-2|-
TGTGCCTGGAAGACCCGGGACAGGGACACCGGGGAGCTGTTTTTT
CAWKTRDRDTGELFF
>TRBV11-2|TRBD1|TRBJ1-2|-
TGTGCCAGCAGCTTAGTACAGGGGAGCTATGGCTACACCTTC
CASSLVQGSYGYTF
>TRBV27|TRBD1|TRBJ2-7|-
TGTGCCAGCAGTTTACGGGGACAGGGTGTAGGCGAGCAGTACTTC
CASSLRGQGVGEQYF
>TRBV5-1|TRBD1|TRBJ1-3|-
TGCGCCAGCAGCTTAGGGACAGGGAGAAACACCATATATTTT
CASSLGTGRNTIYF
>TRBV7-2|-|TRBJ2-7|-
TGTGCCAGCAGCTTAGGGCAGGGAATTTACGAGCAGTACTTC
CASSLGQGIYEQYF
>TRBV6-5|-|TRBJ2-6|-
TGTGCCAGCAGGCGAAGCTCTGGGGCCAACGTCCTGACTTTC
CASRRSSGANVLTF
>TRBV9|-|TRBJ1-1|-
TGTGCCAGCAGCCTCTGGACAGACACTGAAGCTTTCTTT
CASSLWTDTEAFF
>TRBV7-9|TRBD1|TRBJ1-6|-
TGTGCCACCTCCACGGACAGGGCAAGATCCTATAATTCACCCCTCCACTTT
CATSTDRARSYNSPLHF
>TRBV19|TRBD2|TRBJ2-1|-
TGTGCCAGTAGTGTGGGACTAGCGGGGGGGAGCTCCTACAATGAGCAGTTCTTC
CASSVGLAGGSSYNEQFF
>TRBV5-1|TRBD2|TRBJ2-7|-
TGCGCCAGCGCGCTAGCGGGGGGCCCCTACGAGCAGTACTTC
CASALAGGPYEQYF
>TRBV14|-|TRBJ1-2|few
TGTGCCAGCAGCCAAGAAGTGGGGACTGTTGATGGCTACACCTTC
CASSQEVGTVDGYTF
>TRBV7-9|-|TRBJ2-5|-
TGTGCCAGCAGCGCAGGGGACTACCACCAAGAGACCCAGTACTTC
CASSAGDYHQETQYF
>TRBV1|-|TRBJ1-1|-
TGCACCAGCAGCCCCTCAACCGGGGGTACTGAAGCTTTCTTT
CTSSPSTGGTEAFF
>TRBV6-4|-|TRBJ2-2|-
TGTGCCAGCACTCGAAACCACAGCGGGGAGCTGTTTTTT
CASTRNHSGELFF
>TRBV6-1|-|TRBJ1-4|-
TGTGCCAGCAGTCTACCGGATGAAAAACTGTTTTTT
CASSLPDEKLFF
>TRBV27|TRBD2|TRBJ2-1|-
TGTGCCAGCAGTTTGCCGCGGGCGGGGGGATCCTACAATGAGCAGTTCTTC
CASSLPRAGGSYNEQFF
>TRBV7-2|-|TRBJ1-1|few
TGTGCCAGCAGCTCCCGGACAGCCCTTAAAGCTTTCTTT
CASSSRTALKAFF
>TRBV4-3|-|TRBJ2-2|-
TGCGCCAGCAGCTACGTGGGCGGGGAACAGACCGGGGAGCTGTTTTTT
CASSYVGGEQTGELFF